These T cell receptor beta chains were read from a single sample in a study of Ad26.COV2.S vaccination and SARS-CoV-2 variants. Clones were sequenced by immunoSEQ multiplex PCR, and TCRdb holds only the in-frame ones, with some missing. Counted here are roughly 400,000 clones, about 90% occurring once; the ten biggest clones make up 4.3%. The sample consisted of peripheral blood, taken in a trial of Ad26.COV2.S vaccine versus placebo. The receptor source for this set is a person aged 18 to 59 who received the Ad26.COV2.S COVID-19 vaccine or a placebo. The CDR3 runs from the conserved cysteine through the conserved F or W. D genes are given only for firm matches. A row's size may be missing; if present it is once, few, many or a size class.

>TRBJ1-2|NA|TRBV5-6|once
TGTGCCAGCAGCTCAGGATCGGATGGCTACACCTTC
CASSSGSDGYTF
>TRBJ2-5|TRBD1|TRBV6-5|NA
TGTGCCAGCAGTATGGGACAGGGGGTCTGGGAGACCCAGTACTTC
CASSMGQGVWETQYF
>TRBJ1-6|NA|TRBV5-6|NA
TGTGCCAGCAGCTTGGAAGGCCTTAATTCACCCCTCCACTTT
CASSLEGLNSPLHF
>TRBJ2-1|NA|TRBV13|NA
TGTGCCAGCAGTTGGGGACGTCGGGACAATGAGCAGTTCTTC
CASSWGRRDNEQFF
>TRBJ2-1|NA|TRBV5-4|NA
TGTGCCAGCCTCCCTGGGAAATCCTCCTACAATGAGCAGTTCTTC
CASLPGKSSYNEQFF
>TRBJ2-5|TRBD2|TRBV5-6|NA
TGTGCCAGCAGCCTCCCAGGACTAGCGGGGAGAGAGACCCAGTACTTC
CASSLPGLAGRETQYF
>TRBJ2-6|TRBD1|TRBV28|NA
TGTGCCAGCAGTTTACCCTCGGGACAGGGTGCGGGGGCCAACGTCCTGACTTTC
CASSLPSGQGAGANVLTF
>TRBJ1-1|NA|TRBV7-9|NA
TGTGCCAGCAGCTTAGGGGGGGACACTGAAGCTTTCTTT
CASSLGGDTEAFF
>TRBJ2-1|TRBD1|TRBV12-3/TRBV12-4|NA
TGTGCCAGCAGTTCAGGGGGTTTTGAGCAGTTCTTC
CASSSGGFEQFF
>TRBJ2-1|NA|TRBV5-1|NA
TGCGCCAGCAGCCTGTACGAACGTTCGGTCAATGAGCAGTTCTTC
CASSLYERSVNEQFF
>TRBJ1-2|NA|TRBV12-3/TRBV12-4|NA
TGTGCCAGCAGTTTCAACCAGCCGGGCTACACCTTC
CASSFNQPGYTF
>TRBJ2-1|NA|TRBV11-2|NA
TGTGCCAGCAGCTTAGAGGGAATTTGGGAGCAGTTCTTC
CASSLEGIWEQFF
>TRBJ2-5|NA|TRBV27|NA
TGTGCCAGCAGTTTATCCGTTTGGGGCCAAGAGACCCAGTACTTC
CASSLSVWGQETQYF
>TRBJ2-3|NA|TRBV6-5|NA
TGTGCCAGCACCCCCCCAGGGTGGGATACGCAGTATTTT
CASTPPGWDTQYF
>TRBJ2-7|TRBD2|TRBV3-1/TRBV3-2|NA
TGTGCCAGCAGCCAAGTAGCGGGAGCCCTTTACGAGCAGTACTTC
CASSQVAGALYEQYF
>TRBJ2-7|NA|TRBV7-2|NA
TGTGCCAGCAGCTTAGAGGGAGCCAGCTCCTACGAGCAGTACTTC
CASSLEGASSYEQYF
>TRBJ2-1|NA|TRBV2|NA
TGTGCCAGCCACCATGAGTATGCCAATGAGCAGTTCTTC
CASHHEYANEQFF
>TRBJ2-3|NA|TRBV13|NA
TGTGCCAGCAGCTTAAAGTGGGAGGGCACAGATACGCAGTATTTT
CASSLKWEGTDTQYF
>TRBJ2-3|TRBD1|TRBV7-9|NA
TGTGCCAGCAGCTCGAGGGACAGGGCCCCAGATACGCAGTATTTT
CASSSRDRAPDTQYF
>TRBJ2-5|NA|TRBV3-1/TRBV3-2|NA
TGTGCCAGCAGCCAAGATGTGGGGAAAGAGACCCAGTACTTC
CASSQDVGKETQYF
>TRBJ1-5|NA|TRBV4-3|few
TGCGCCAGCAGCCAAGATAGAGGGGTTGGGCTTCAGCCCCAGCATTTT
CASSQDRGVGLQPQHF
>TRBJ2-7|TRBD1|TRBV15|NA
TGTGCCACCAGCAGAGACAGCTCCGGGACAGGGGGTCTCGAGCAGTACTTC
CATSRDSSGTGGLEQYF
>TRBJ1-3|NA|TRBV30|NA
TGTGCCTGGAGTGGCCCTGGAAACACCATATATTTT
CAWSGPGNTIYF
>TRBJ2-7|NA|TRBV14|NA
TGTGCCAGCAGCCAAAGGGGACCCTACGAGCAGTACTTC
CASSQRGPYEQYF
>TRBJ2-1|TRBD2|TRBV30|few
TGTGCCTGGGACGACACGGGACTAGCGGGAGTTAGTGAGCAGTTCTTC
CAWDDTGLAGVSEQFF
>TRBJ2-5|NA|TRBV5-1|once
TGCGCCAGCAGGCCGGCAGCCAGGACCCAAGAGACCCAGTACTTC
CASRPAARTQETQYF
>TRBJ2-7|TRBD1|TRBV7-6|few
TGTGCCAGCAGCGCTGGGCCCCTCGGGTCAGGGGGTTACGAGCAGTACTTC
CASSAGPLGSGGYEQYF
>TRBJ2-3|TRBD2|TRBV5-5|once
TGTGCCAGCGGGTCGTTGGTAGCGGGAGGTGCAGATACGCAGTATTTT
CASGSLVAGGADTQYF
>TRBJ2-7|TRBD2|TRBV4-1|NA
TGCGCCAGCGACGCGACTAGCCGCCACTACGAGCAGTACTTC
CASDATSRHYEQYF
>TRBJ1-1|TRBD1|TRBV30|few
TGTGCCTCGGGACAGCTGAACACTGAAGCTTTCTTT
CASGQLNTEAFF
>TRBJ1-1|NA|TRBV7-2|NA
TGTGCCAGCAGCTTAGTTAGCCAGGGATACACTGAAGCTTTCTTT
CASSLVSQGYTEAFF
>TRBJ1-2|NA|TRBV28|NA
TGTGCCAGCAGAAAGGCGGGGCCTAACTATGGCTACACCTTC
CASRKAGPNYGYTF
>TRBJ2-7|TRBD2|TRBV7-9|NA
TGTGCCAGCAGCCCCGGGACTAGCGGGAGCCACGAGCAGTACTTC
CASSPGTSGSHEQYF
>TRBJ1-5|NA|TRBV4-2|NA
TGTGCCAGCAGCCAAGATCGGCAGGGTGCGGATCAGCCCCAGCATTTT
CASSQDRQGADQPQHF
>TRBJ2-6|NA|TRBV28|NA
TGTGCCAGCAGCCTGGACGCCGGGACTGGGGCCAACGTCCTGACTTTC
CASSLDAGTGANVLTF
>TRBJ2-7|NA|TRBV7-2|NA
TGTGCCAGCAGCTACGACAGGTTCTCCTACGAGCAGTACTTC
CASSYDRFSYEQYF